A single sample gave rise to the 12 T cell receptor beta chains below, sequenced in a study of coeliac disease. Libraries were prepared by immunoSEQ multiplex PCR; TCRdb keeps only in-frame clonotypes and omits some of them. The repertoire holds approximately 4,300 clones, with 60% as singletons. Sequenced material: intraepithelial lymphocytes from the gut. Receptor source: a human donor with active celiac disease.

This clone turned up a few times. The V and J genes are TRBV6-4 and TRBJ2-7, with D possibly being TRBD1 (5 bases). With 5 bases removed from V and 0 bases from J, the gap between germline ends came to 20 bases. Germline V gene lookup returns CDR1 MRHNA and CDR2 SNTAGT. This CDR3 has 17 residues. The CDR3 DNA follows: TGTGCCAGCAGTTACTTCCCTGACAGAGTAATCTCCTACGAGCAGTACTTC. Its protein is CASSYFPDRVISYEQYF.

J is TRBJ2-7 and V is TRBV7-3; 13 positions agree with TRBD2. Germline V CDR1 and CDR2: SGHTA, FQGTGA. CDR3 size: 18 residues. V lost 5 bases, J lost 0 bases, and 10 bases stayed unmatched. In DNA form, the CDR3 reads TGTGCCAGCAGCATCTCCGGGACTAGCGGGGCCCTCTCCTACGAGCAGTACTTC. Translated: CASSISGTSGALSYEQYF.

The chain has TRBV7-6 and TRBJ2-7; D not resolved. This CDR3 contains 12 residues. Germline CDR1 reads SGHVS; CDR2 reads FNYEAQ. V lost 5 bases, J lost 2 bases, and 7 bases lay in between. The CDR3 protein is CASSQAPYEQYF. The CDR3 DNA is TGTGCCAGCAGCCAGGCCCCCTACGAGCAGTACTTC.

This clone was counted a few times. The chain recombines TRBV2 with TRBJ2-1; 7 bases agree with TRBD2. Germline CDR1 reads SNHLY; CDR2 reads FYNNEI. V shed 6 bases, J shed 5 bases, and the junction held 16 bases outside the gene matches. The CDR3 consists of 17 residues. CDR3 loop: CASSRGLTSRYDNEQFF. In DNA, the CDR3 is TGTGCCAGCAGCCGTGGCCTGACTAGCAGATATGACAATGAGCAGTTCTTC.

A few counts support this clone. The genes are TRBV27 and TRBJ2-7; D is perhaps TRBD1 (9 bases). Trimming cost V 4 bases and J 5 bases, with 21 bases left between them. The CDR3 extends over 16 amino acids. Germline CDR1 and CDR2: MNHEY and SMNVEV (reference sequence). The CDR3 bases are TGTGCCAGCAGTTATATAGCGGGACAGGGATTCCACGAGCAGTACTTC. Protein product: CASSYIAGQGFHEQYF.

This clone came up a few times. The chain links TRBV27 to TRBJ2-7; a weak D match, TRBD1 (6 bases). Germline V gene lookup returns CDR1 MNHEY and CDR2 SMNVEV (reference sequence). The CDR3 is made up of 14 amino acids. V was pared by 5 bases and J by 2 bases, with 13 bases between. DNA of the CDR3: TGTGCCAGCAGTCACCGGGACACGGCCTACGAGCAGTACTTC. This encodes CASSHRDTAYEQYF.

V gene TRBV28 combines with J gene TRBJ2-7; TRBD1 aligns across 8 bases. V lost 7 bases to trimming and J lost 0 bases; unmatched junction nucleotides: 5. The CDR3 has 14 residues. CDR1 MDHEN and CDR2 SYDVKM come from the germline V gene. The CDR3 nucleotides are TGTGCCAGCACCTTGACAGGGGACTCCTACGAGCAGTACTTC. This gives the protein CASTLTGDSYEQYF.

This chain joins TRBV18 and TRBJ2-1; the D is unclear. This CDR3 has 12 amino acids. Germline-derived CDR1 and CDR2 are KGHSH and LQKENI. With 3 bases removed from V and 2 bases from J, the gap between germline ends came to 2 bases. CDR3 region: CASSPAYNEQFF. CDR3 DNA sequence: TGTGCCAGCTCACCCGCCTACAATGAGCAGTTCTTC.

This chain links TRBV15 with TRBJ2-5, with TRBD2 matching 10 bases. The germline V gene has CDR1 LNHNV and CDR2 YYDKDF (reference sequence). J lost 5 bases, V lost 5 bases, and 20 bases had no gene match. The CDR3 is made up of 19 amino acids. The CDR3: CATSFTGIMSGRGLETQYF. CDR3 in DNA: TGTGCCACCAGCTTCACGGGGATTATGAGCGGGAGGGGTCTGGAGACCCAGTACTTC.

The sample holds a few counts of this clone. The CDR3 loop reads CASSLATGGLAEAFF. CDR3 in DNA: TGTGCCAGCAGCTTAGCGACAGGAGGATTGGCTGAAGCTTTCTTT. This chain connects TRBV7-8 to TRBJ1-1; a weak D match, TRBD1 (6 bases). The CDR3 loop spans 15 amino acids. Germline-derived CDR1 and CDR2 are SGHVS and FQNEAQ. The V and J ends lost 0 bases and 6 bases respectively, with 14 bases between them.

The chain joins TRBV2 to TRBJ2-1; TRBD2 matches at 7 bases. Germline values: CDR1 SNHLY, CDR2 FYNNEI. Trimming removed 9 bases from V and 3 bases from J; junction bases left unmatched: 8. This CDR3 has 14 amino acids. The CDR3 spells CARRGTNYYNEQFF. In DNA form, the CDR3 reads TGTGCCAGACGGGGGACTAATTACTACAATGAGCAGTTCTTC.

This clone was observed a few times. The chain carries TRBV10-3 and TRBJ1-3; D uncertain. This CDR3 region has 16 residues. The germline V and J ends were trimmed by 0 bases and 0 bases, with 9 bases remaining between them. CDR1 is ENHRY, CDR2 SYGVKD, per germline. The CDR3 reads CAISESQAHSGNTIYF. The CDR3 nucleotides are TGTGCCATCAGTGAGTCGCAGGCCCACTCTGGAAACACCATATATTTT.